This entry is about one T cell receptor beta chain. What it binds is unknown. A junction end diverges from the germline sequence, so it may reflect a read error. This sample was taken from a study of blood T cells in healthy people across ages. Study outcomes and limitations: Researchers report that TCR beta diversity correlated strongly with naive T cell percentage. Changes seen in expanded clonotypes were possibly confounded by donor CMV status left unknown.

Germline CDR1 DFQATT, CDR2 SNEGSKA (reference sequence). The CDR3 length is 15 residues. A J-beta primer mix and a sample-barcoded 5' primer were used in a second PCR of roughly 7 to 12 cycles. One entry per CDR3 protein results from TCRdb running MiXCR on the 5' RACE reads. The table shows 1.5 million to 2 million distinct CDR3 sequences, with roughly 30% occurring only once. The V and J genes are TRBV20-1 and TRBJ2-5, with D possibly TRBD2 on 5 matching bases. Sample: blood. The TCR originated in a woman younger than 45 in good health. CDR3 in DNA: TGCAGTACTAGAGATCTACGGCTAGCTTGGGAGACCCAGTACTTC. This translates into CSTRDLRLAWETQYF.